The T cell receptor (beta chain) described here comes from a study of early T cells in non-severe SARS-CoV-2 infection. Study conclusions and caveats: VDJdb-based matching was biased toward anti-spike CD8 responses and missed private and CD4 specificities.

Points on this clonotype: Its antigen is unidentified.

cDNA molecules, individually, were tagged with unique molecular identifiers. MiXCR, run by TCRdb on the 5' RACE reads, gives a single entry per CDR3 protein. The profile covers about 79,000 distinct CDR3 sequences, with about 12% appearing a single time and 6% taken by the ten largest. Trimming cost V 3 bases and J 6 bases, with 17 bases left between them. The germline CDR1 and CDR2 sequences are LGHDT and YNNKEL (reference sequence). This CDR3 spans 15 amino acids. Material for sequencing was whole blood. This chain uses TRBV3-1 with TRBJ1-2, with D perhaps TRBD1 (5 bases). The TCR comes from an adult who was a healthcare worker with PCR-confirmed SARS-CoV-2 infection or an uninfected control (not recorded which). The CDR3 spells CASSQGLDSKDGYTF. The CDR3 DNA sequence: TGTGCCAGCAGCCAGGGGCTAGACTCCAAGGATGGCTACACCTTC.